This record looks at one T cell receptor (beta chain) sequence and its context. Germline V lookup: CDR1 SGHNT, CDR2 YYREEE (reference sequence). V was pared by 6 bases and J by 2 bases, with 8 bases between. This CDR3 has 12 amino acids. Only in-frame clones appear in the TCRdb table, and some are missing; sequencing was by immunoSEQ multiplex PCR. The sample gives some 390,000 clones, about 91% of which show up once; approximately 1.9% is in the top ten. Treatment noted: over 15 received Ad26.COV2.S at low or high dose, single or two shots; about 5 received placebo; per-sample allocation not given. Collection of samples fell on day 63 after the first vaccine or placebo injection. Boston supplied an adult donor aged 18-55 years. These data come from a study of Ad26.COV2.S vaccination and SARS-CoV-2 variants.

The V call is TRBV5-4, the J call TRBJ2-5, with a possible D match to TRBD1 (5 bases). Sequenced here: peripheral blood, sampled in a trial of Ad26.COV2.S vaccine versus placebo. The clonotype was recovered from a person aged 18 to 59 who received the Ad26.COV2.S COVID-19 vaccine or a placebo. In nucleotides, the CDR3 is TGTGCCAGCAACAGGCCACAAGAGACCCAGTACTTC. It is translated as CASNRPQETQYF.